These T cell receptor beta chains were read from a single sample in a study of shared clonotypes between healthy human individuals. Data came from immunoSEQ multiplex PCR; TCRdb stores just in-frame clones and leaves some out. The data show roughly 650,000 clones, around 96% seen once. Sequencing was performed on naive CD8+ T cells sorted from blood. All receptors come from a woman under 40 in good health. Each CDR3 is given with its conserved first and last residue. D genes are given only for firm matches. Not every row has a clone size; where given, it reads once, few, many or a size class.

j_call,clone_size,d_call,cdr3_length,v_call,cdr3_nt,cdr3_aa
TRBJ1-1,.,.,13,TRBV9,TGTGCCAGCAGCGTGGGTCCGGGTCCTGAAGCTTTCTTT,CASSVGPGPEAFF
TRBJ2-3,.,TRBD2,16,TRBV27,TGTGCCAGCAGCCTTATGGGGTCGGCGGGGGTGGATACGCAGTATTTT,CASSLMGSAGVDTQYF
TRBJ2-7,.,.,16,TRBV6-1,TGTGCCAGCAGTGATCAGATTAGGGCCCGAAGCTACGAGCAGTACTTC,CASSDQIRARSYEQYF
TRBJ2-2,.,TRBD2,17,TRBV5-6,TGTGCCAGCAGCTGGGGGATAGCATCGGGAGGCACCGGGGAGCTGTTTTTT,CASSWGIASGGTGELFF
TRBJ2-1,.,.,15,TRBV7-8,TGTGCCAGCAGCTTTTTTGAGGGATCCTACAATGAGCAGTTCTTC,CASSFFEGSYNEQFF
TRBJ2-2,.,.,14,TRBV6-1,TGTGCCAGCACCCTCCGTGGGGGTACCGGGGAGCTGTTTTTT,CASTLRGGTGELFF
TRBJ2-7,few,.,13,TRBV5-4,TGTGCCAGCAGCTCGGACTCACCCTACGAGCAGTACTTC,CASSSDSPYEQYF
TRBJ2-1,.,TRBD1,15,TRBV5-1,TGCGCCAGCAGCTTGGGACAGGGGATGAGGTATGAGCAGTTCTTC,CASSLGQGMRYEQFF
TRBJ2-7,.,.,12,TRBV29-1,TGCAGCGTCCGTTTAGGCCTTTACGAGCAGTACTTC,CSVRLGLYEQYF
TRBJ2-7,.,.,12,TRBV2,TGTGCCAGCTTTGAGGGGTCCCACGAGCAGTACTTC,CASFEGSHEQYF
TRBJ2-1,.,TRBD2,14,TRBV27,TGTGCCAGCAGTATAGCGGGACTGAGGAATGAGCAGTTCTTC,CASSIAGLRNEQFF
TRBJ2-2,.,.,15,TRBV27,TGTGCCAGCAGTCTGAGCGGAGCCCCACCCGGGGAGCTGTTTTTT,CASSLSGAPPGELFF
TRBJ2-1,.,TRBD1,17,TRBV25-1,TGTGCCAGCCCACTTCGGACCCGGGACAGGGAGGTAGCCAGGCAGTTCTTC,CASPLRTRDREVARQFF
TRBJ2-5,.,TRBD2,15,TRBV27,TGTGCCAGCACCACCCTAGCGGGAGCCCGAGAGACCCAGTACTTC,CASTTLAGARETQYF
TRBJ1-2,.,.,13,TRBV6-5,TGTGCCAGCACCACAGGTTGGGGGTATGGCTACACCTTC,CASTTGWGYGYTF
TRBJ2-3,.,.,13,TRBV30,TGTGCCTGGACAATCACGAGCACAGATACGCAGTATTTT,CAWTITSTDTQYF
TRBJ1-1,few,.,14,TRBV29-1,TGCAGCGTGGGAGGGGGATCAATGAACACTGAAGCTTTCTTT,CSVGGGSMNTEAFF
TRBJ2-2,.,.,12,TRBV29-1,TGCAGCGTTGCAGAGAACACCGGGGAGCTGTTTTTT,CSVAENTGELFF
TRBJ2-7,.,.,14,TRBV19,TGTGCCAGTAGCATTGGTTTAGTCCCCTACGAGCAGTACTTC,CASSIGLVPYEQYF
TRBJ2-7,.,TRBD2,17,TRBV7-6,TGTGCCAGCAGCTTAGCGCCCCCCGGGACTAGCCTCTACGAGCAGTACTTC,CASSLAPPGTSLYEQYF
TRBJ2-7,.,.,14,TRBV5-6,TGTGCCAGCAGCTTGGCTGCAGCCACCTACGAGCAGTACTTC,CASSLAAATYEQYF
TRBJ2-3,.,.,16,TRBV13,TGTGCCAGCAGCTTAGTCGGTGGAGCCGGCACAGATACGCAGTATTTT,CASSLVGGAGTDTQYF
TRBJ2-7,.,.,11,TRBV28,TGTGCCAGCAGTTTACTGAACCAGTTGTACTTC,CASSLLNQLYF
TRBJ2-2,.,.,16,TRBV14,TGTGCCAGCAGCCCTCACAAGGGGGGGAACACCGGGGAGCTGTTTTTT,CASSPHKGGNTGELFF
TRBJ2-6,.,.,16,TRBV27,TGTGCCAGCAGCCCGACAGGAGACTCTGGGGCCAACGTCCTGACTTTC,CASSPTGDSGANVLTF
TRBJ2-7,few,TRBD1,12,TRBV11-1,TGTGCCAGCAGCCCAGGGGGTGGCGAGCAGTACTTC,CASSPGGGEQYF
TRBJ2-2,once,TRBD2,14,TRBV27,TGTGCCAGCAGTTATCTAGCGGGCACCGGGGAGCTGTTTTTT,CASSYLAGTGELFF
TRBJ1-5,once,TRBD1,16,TRBV19,TGTGCCAGTAGTATCGGGACAGGGGTGGGCAATCAGCCCCAGCATTTT,CASSIGTGVGNQPQHF
TRBJ2-7,.,TRBD2,16,TRBV28,TGTGCCAGCAGTTTATATCGGGGGGGCGTCGGGTACGAGCAGTACTTC,CASSLYRGGVGYEQYF
TRBJ2-1,.,.,15,TRBV28,TGTGCCAGCAGCCGGCGGGAATCGTCCTACAATGAGCAGTTCTTC,CASSRRESSYNEQFF
TRBJ2-1,.,.,14,TRBV5-4,TGTGCCAGCAGCTTCCTGGGGGCGAGCTATGAGCAGTTCTTC,CASSFLGASYEQFF
TRBJ2-3,.,.,14,TRBV29-1,TGCAGCGTTGAATCGGCAGGGGGCACAGATACGCAGTATTTT,CSVESAGGTDTQYF
TRBJ2-7,.,TRBD1,14,TRBV7-8,TGTGCCAGCAGCTCGACAGGGAACACCTACGAGCAGTACTTC,CASSSTGNTYEQYF
TRBJ2-5,.,.,12,TRBV7-2,TGTGCCAGCAGCAGAGCGCCGTGGGAGCAGTACTTC,CASSRAPWEQYF